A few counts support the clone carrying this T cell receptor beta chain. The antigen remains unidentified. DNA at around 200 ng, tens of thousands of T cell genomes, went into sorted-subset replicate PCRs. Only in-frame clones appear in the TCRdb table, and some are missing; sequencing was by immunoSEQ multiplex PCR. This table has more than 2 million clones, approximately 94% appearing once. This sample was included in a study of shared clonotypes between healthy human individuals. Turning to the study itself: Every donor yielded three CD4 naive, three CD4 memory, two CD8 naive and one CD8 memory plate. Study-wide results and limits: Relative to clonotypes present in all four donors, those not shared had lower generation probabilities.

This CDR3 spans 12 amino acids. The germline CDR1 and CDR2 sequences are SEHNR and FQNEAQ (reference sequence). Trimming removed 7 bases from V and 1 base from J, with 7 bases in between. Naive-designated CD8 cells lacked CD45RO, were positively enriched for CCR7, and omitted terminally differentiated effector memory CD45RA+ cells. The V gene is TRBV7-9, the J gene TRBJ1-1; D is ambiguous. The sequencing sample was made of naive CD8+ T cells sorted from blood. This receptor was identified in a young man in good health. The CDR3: CASTLGNTEAFF. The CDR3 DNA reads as TGTGCCAGCACCCTAGGGAACACTGAAGCTTTCTTT.